The T cell receptor beta chain described here comes from a study of shared clonotypes between healthy human individuals. The study's findings and limits: Estimated richness was generally greater in naive than memory subsets.

Germline CDR1 SEHNR, CDR2 FQNEAQ (reference sequence). This CDR3 is built from 13 residues. Trimming pared 9 bases from V and 5 bases from J, leaving 16 bases between. Deep was the level used in running the assay. The method was immunoSEQ multiplex PCR; TCRdb's version includes in-frame clones alone and lacks a portion of them. The table lists roughly 660,000 clones, roughly 88% of them singletons. As to this clone: Antigen unknown.

The TCR comes from a man younger than 35 in good health. Some clones in this sample may be carry-over from other donors' samples. The chain combines TRBV7-9 with TRBJ2-5; tentative D call: TRBD1 (6 bases). The sample consisted of memory CD8+ T cells from PBMCs. Subset meaning: CD45RO+ cells pooled with CCR7-negative TemRA cells. The CDR3 DNA sequence: TGTGCCAGGTCCTCAGGGGCAAGGGAGACCCAGTACTTC. Translated, it gives CARSSGARETQYF.